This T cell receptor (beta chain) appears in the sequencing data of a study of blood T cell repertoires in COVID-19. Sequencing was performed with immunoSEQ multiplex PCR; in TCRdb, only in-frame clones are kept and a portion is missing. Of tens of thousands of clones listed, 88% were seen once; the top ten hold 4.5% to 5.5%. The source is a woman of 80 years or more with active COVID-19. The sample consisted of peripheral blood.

The CDR3: CASSYLAGTGELFF. The CDR3 DNA reads TGTGCCAGCAGCTACCTAGCGGGAACAGGGGAGCTGTTTTTT. J is TRBJ2-2 and V is TRBV5-5, with 9 bases that match TRBD2. There are 14 residues in the CDR3. V shed 3 bases, J shed 8 bases, and the junction held 5 bases outside the gene matches. Germline values: CDR1 SGHKS, CDR2 YYEKEE (reference sequence).